This T cell receptor beta chain was sequenced for a study of blood T cell repertoires in COVID-19. The participants were between about 18 and 89 years old and came from roughly 24 US areas. Profiled with immunoSEQ multiplex PCR; TCRdb holds only in-frame clones, not every one. The data show 280,000 or so clones, over 75% seen once. The germline V and J ends were trimmed by 4 bases and 5 bases, with 12 bases remaining between them. CDR1 is MNHEY and CDR2 is SVGAGI in the germline V gene. The CDR3 covers 14 residues. Sequencing used PBMCs or T cells enriched from blood (not recorded which). The sequence was collected from a man younger than 40 who had recovered from COVID-19. V gene TRBV6-5 combines with J gene TRBJ1-5; tentatively, D is TRBD1 (6 bases). CDR3 in DNA: TGTGCCAGCAGTTTATCAGGGGTCTATCAGCCCCAGCATTTT. Protein: CASSLSGVYQPQHF.